The 2 T cell receptor beta chains listed next were all sequenced from one sample in a study of T cells in Graves' hyperthyroidism and ophthalmopathy. It was RNA transcripts that yielded the amplified TCR beta CDR3 regions. When the TCR CDR3 underwent first-round RT-PCR, the HTBI primer set was used. MiXCR was run by TCRdb on the multiplex PCR reads, yielding one entry per CDR3 protein. This table holds around 580,000 distinct CDR3 sequences, roughly a sixth found once. Sequenced input: blood. The receptor set was obtained from a woman between 18 and 29 years old with Graves' hyperthyroidism.

This clonotype showed up many times. The CDR3 DNA follows: TGTGCCAGCAGCCGACAGGGGGCTGAAAAACTGTTTTTT. Protein sequence: CASSRQGAEKLFF. The V call is TRBV12-3 or TRBV12-4, the J call TRBJ1-4; 10 bases map to TRBD1. This CDR3 region has 13 residues. V trimming: 6 bases; J trimming: 7 bases; junction bases outside the gene matches: 2.

This chain joins TRBV6-1 and TRBJ1-5, with 10 bases fitting TRBD1. V lost 7 bases, J lost 7 bases, and 7 bases stayed unmatched. CDR1 is MNHNS and CDR2 is SASEGT in the germline V gene. This CDR3 is 14 amino acids long. CDR3 nucleotide sequence: TGTGCCAGCACCCGACAGGGGGCTAAGCAGCCCCAGCATTTT. Amino acid sequence: CASTRQGAKQPQHF.